One sample yielded the 3 T cell receptor beta chains listed below, sequenced in a study of neurological immune-mediated disorders. TCRdb used MiXCR to reprocess the 5' RACE reads, holding one entry per CDR3 protein. Among about 70,000 distinct CDR3 sequences listed, about 3% were seen once. The sequencing sample was made of PBMCs. The receptors were sampled from a woman aged 45-59 years with multiple sclerosis.

This clonotype came up many times. J is TRBJ2-1 and V is TRBV10-1, with 7 bases aligning to TRBD2. V trimming: 10 bases; J trimming: 3 bases; junction bases outside the gene matches: 6. The CDR3 length is 13 residues. Per the germline V gene, CDR1 is WNHNN and CDR2 is SYGVQD (reference sequence). The CDR3 is CATSSGVYNEQFF. In DNA, the CDR3 is TGCGCCACCTCTAGCGGTGTCTACAATGAGCAGTTCTTC.

This sequence joins TRBV4-3 and TRBJ1-3; D is unresolved. The V gene lost 1 base and the J gene lost 4 bases, with 5 bases spanning the gap. Germline lookup yields CDR1 LGHNA and CDR2 YSLEER. CDR3 size: 13 residues. The CDR3 bases are TGCGCCAGCAGCCAAGTTCGAGGAAACACCATATATTTT. Translated: CASSQVRGNTIYF.

At least ten counts were recorded for this clonotype. The genes are TRBV2 and TRBJ2-2, with TRBD2 as a possible D gene (6 bases). Germline loops: CDR1 SNHLY, CDR2 FYNNEI. There are 14 residues in the CDR3. Trimming removed 8 bases at V and 1 base at J, with 11 bases between. DNA for the CDR3: TGTGCCAGCCGGGAGAATAGGAACACCGGGGAGCTGTTTTTT. This translates into CASRENRNTGELFF.